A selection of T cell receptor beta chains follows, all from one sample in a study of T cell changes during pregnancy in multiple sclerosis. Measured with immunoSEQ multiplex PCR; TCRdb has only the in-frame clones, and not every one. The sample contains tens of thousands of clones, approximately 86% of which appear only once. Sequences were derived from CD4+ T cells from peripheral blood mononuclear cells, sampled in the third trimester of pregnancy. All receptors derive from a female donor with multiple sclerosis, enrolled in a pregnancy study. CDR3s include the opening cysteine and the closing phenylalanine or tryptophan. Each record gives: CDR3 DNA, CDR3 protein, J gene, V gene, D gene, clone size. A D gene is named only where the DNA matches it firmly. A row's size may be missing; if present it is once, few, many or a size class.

CDR3 DNA: TGTGCCAGCAGCCAAGATCTGGCGGTCGGCTATGGCTACACCTTC; CDR3 protein: CASSQDLAVGYGYTF; J gene: TRBJ1-2; V gene: TRBV4-2; D gene: .; clone size: .
CDR3 DNA: TGTGCCAGCACCCGGGGGAAGCTGCAGTTCTTC; CDR3 protein: CASTRGKLQFF; J gene: TRBJ2-1; V gene: TRBV6-5; D gene: .; clone size: .
CDR3 DNA: TGTGCCAGCAGCTCAACCGGGATCCTTGAAGCTTTCTTT; CDR3 protein: CASSSTGILEAFF; J gene: TRBJ1-1; V gene: TRBV11-3; D gene: .; clone size: few
CDR3 DNA: TGTGCCAGCAGCTTAGATCGGGGGGTCGGGGGCCAAGAGACCCAGTACTTC; CDR3 protein: CASSLDRGVGGQETQYF; J gene: TRBJ2-5; V gene: TRBV11-2; D gene: TRBD2; clone size: .
CDR3 DNA: TGTGCCAGCAGCTTCGGCGGGAGTGGCACAGATACGCAGTATTTT; CDR3 protein: CASSFGGSGTDTQYF; J gene: TRBJ2-3; V gene: TRBV5-4; D gene: TRBD2; clone size: .
CDR3 DNA: TGTGCCAGTAGGCCGGCTAGCACAAATACGCAGTATTTT; CDR3 protein: CASRPASTNTQYF; J gene: TRBJ2-3; V gene: TRBV19; D gene: .; clone size: .
CDR3 DNA: TGTGCCAGCAGCTTGGGACAGGGTGACTATGGCTACACCTTC; CDR3 protein: CASSLGQGDYGYTF; J gene: TRBJ1-2; V gene: TRBV5-6; D gene: TRBD1; clone size: .
CDR3 DNA: TGTGCCAGCAAGGTGCGGTTGAACTATGGCTACACCTTC; CDR3 protein: CASKVRLNYGYTF; J gene: TRBJ1-2; V gene: TRBV27; D gene: .; clone size: .
CDR3 DNA: TGTGCCATCAGCCCCGGGACTAGAATCTACGAGCAGTACTTC; CDR3 protein: CAISPGTRIYEQYF; J gene: TRBJ2-7; V gene: TRBV10-3; D gene: TRBD2; clone size: .
CDR3 DNA: TGTGCCAGCAGTTTTAGACTAGCGGATCAAGAGACCCAGTACTTC; CDR3 protein: CASSFRLADQETQYF; J gene: TRBJ2-5; V gene: TRBV6-5; D gene: TRBD2; clone size: .
CDR3 DNA: TGTGCCATCAGCCAGGGCGAACTAGCCAAAAACATTCAGTACTTC; CDR3 protein: CAISQGELAKNIQYF; J gene: TRBJ2-4; V gene: TRBV10-3; D gene: .; clone size: once